Presented here are 7 T cell receptor beta chains from one specimen sequenced in a study of neurological immune-mediated disorders. TCRdb analysed the 5' RACE reads with MiXCR anew, one entry per CDR3 protein. The table records 20,000 to 25,000 distinct CDR3 sequences, 5% to 7% of them present only once. Sample: CD8+ T cells from blood. Source of these receptors: a man aged 18 to 30 in good health.

At least ten counts were recorded for this clonotype. The genes are TRBV5-6 and TRBJ2-7; TRBD1 matches at 8 bases. CDR1 SGHDT and CDR2 YYEEEE come from the germline V gene. The CDR3 covers 15 residues. The junction had 5 bases not matched to a gene; V was cut back by 0 bases and J by 3 bases. The CDR3 bases are TGTGCCAGCAGCTTGGCTTCTGGACAGGGCTACGAGCAGTACTTC. Amino acids: CASSLASGQGYEQYF.

The table lists this clonotype with many counts. The CDR3 sequence: CSASEGGQHF. CDR3 nucleotides: TGCAGTGCTAGTGAGGGGGGCCAGCATTTT. J is TRBJ1-5 and V is TRBV20-1, with a tentative D call TRBD1 (6 bases). The ends were cut back, 3 bases at V and 12 bases at J, with 9 bases in the middle. The CDR3 totals 10 residues. The germline V gene has CDR1 DFQATT and CDR2 SNEGSKA (reference sequence).

This clonotype was picked up many times. The chain employs TRBV7-2 and TRBJ1-5, with 7 bases identical to TRBD1. The trim removed 5 bases at V and 0 bases at J, leaving 10 bases unmatched. From germline, CDR1 is SGHTA and CDR2 FQGNSA. The CDR3 extends over 17 amino acids. CDR3: CASSATTGPYSNQPQHF. The CDR3 nucleotides are TGTGCCAGCAGCGCCACGACAGGGCCGTATAGCAATCAGCCCCAGCATTTT.

In its sample, this clonotype was seen a few times. This chain uses TRBV6-5 with TRBJ1-2; TRBD1 aligns across 8 bases. The trim removed 2 bases at V and 5 bases at J, leaving 10 bases unmatched. CDR3 length: 16 amino acids. The V gene's germline CDR1 is MNHEY and CDR2 SVGAGI. CDR3 in DNA: TGTGCCAGCAGTTACGGACCATCAGGGGGCGCGTATGGCTACACCTTC. Protein sequence: CASSYGPSGGAYGYTF.

This clonotype has at least ten counts. This chain connects TRBV6-6 to TRBJ2-7; no firm D call. The V gene lost 5 bases and the J gene lost 1 base, with 9 bases spanning the gap. The CDR3 sequence is 13 residues long. Germline V gene data show CDR1 as MNHNY and CDR2 as SVGAGI (reference sequence). DNA for the CDR3: TGTGCCAGCAGTCGCTGGGGATCCTACGAGCAGTACTTC. It yields the protein CASSRWGSYEQYF.

This clonotype was seen ten or more times. The V call is TRBV2, the J call TRBJ2-5; no clear D. There are 13 residues in the CDR3. V lost 4 bases and J 1 base, leaving 7 bases between the germline ends. Germline lookup yields CDR1 SNHLY and CDR2 FYNNEI. CDR3 region: CASSVPSQETQYF. The CDR3 DNA follows: TGTGCCAGCAGTGTTCCCTCCCAAGAGACCCAGTACTTC. Combining the CDR3 with reference TRBV2 and TRBJ2-5 gives the whole variable domain EPEVTQTPSHQVTQMGQEVILRCVPISNHLYFYWYRQILGQKVEFLVSFYNNEISEKSEIFDDQFSVERPDGSNFTLKIRSTKLEDSAMYFCASSVPSQETQYFGPGTRLLVL.

This clonotype was recorded many times. This chain links TRBV12-3 or TRBV12-4 with TRBJ1-2; TRBD1 might be the D (6 bases). The CDR3 is made up of 15 amino acids. The ends were cut back, 6 bases at V and 3 bases at J, with 17 bases in the middle. This chain's CDR3 is CASSPGATGHYGYTF. The CDR3 coding sequence is TGTGCCAGCAGCCCCGGGGCTACAGGGCACTATGGCTACACCTTC.